What follows are 5 T cell receptor beta chains derived from one specimen sequenced in a study of blood T cell repertoires in COVID-19. Libraries were prepared by immunoSEQ multiplex PCR; TCRdb keeps only in-frame clonotypes and omits some of them. Of roughly 300,000 clones listed, around 90% are singletons. The sequenced sample consisted of peripheral blood. All receptors come from a woman aged 25 to 39 with COVID-19, enrolled during active disease.

The chain has TRBV27 and TRBJ1-1; D uncertain. The V end lost 5 bases, the J end lost 6 bases, and 10 bases lay between the germline ends. Germline lookup yields CDR1 MNHEY and CDR2 SMNVEV (reference sequence). The CDR3 covers 12 residues. The CDR3 nucleotides are TGTGCCAGCAGTCGCTTTGGAGCTGAAGCTTTCTTT. Translation: CASSRFGAEAFF.

This chain links TRBV28 with TRBJ1-4; 7 bases map to TRBD1. The CDR3 contains 13 residues. V dropped 7 bases and J dropped 7; count of bases not matched to a gene: 6. Germline loops: CDR1 MDHEN, CDR2 SYDVKM. This chain's CDR3 is CASTRQGSEKLFF. CDR3 DNA sequence: TGTGCCAGCACAAGACAGGGCAGTGAAAAACTGTTTTTT.

This chain connects TRBV7-9 to TRBJ1-1; D is perhaps TRBD1 (6 bases). CDR3 length: 13 residues. V lost 7 bases to trimming and J lost 9 bases, with 18 bases between them. The V gene's germline CDR1 is SEHNR and CDR2 FQNEAQ (reference sequence). The CDR3 DNA reads TGTGCCAGCAACGACTTAACAGGGTCCCAAGCTTTCTTT. It specifies CASNDLTGSQAFF.

This chain connects TRBV6-6 to TRBJ1-2; the D is unclear. Germline V gene lookup returns CDR1 MNHNY and CDR2 SVGAGI (reference sequence). V dropped 7 bases and J dropped 1 base, with 10 bases sitting between them. The CDR3 consists of 13 residues. The CDR3 sequence: CASNPGFNYGYTF. CDR3 DNA sequence: TGTGCCAGCAATCCAGGTTTTAACTATGGCTACACCTTC.

The chain recombines TRBV2 with TRBJ2-6; 14 bases are a match to TRBD2. V lost 6 bases to trimming and J lost 2 bases; unmatched junction nucleotides: 0. The CDR3 contains 16 residues. The germline gives CDR1 SNHLY, CDR2 FYNNEI. CDR3 coding DNA: TGTGCCAGCAGGACTAGCGGGAGGGCTGGGGCCAACGTCCTGACTTTC. This translates into CASRTSGRAGANVLTF.